A single sample is the source of the 32 T cell receptor beta chains below, sequenced in a study of OX40 agonist ivuxolimab in advanced cancers. The method was immunoSEQ multiplex PCR; TCRdb's version includes in-frame clones alone and lacks a portion of them. The sample holds about 42,000 clones, roughly four fifths seen once. The source material was CD4+ or CD8+ T cells sorted from blood, sampled in a trial of the OX40 agonist ivuxolimab. The receptor source for this set is an adult with an advanced solid tumor such as melanoma, head and neck, liver or kidney cancer.

The chain combines TRBV5-8 with TRBJ2-7; D may be TRBD2 (6 bases). Germline CDR1 and CDR2: SGHTS and YDEGEE. This CDR3 is 12 amino acids long. Trimming stripped 1 base from V and 6 bases from J, with 8 bases between. The CDR3 bases are TGTGCCAGCAGCTTGTGGGACTCCGAGCAGTACGTC. This gives the protein CASSLWDSEQYV.

A few counts support this clone. The chain recombines TRBV5-4 with TRBJ1-3; TRBD1 matches at 7 bases. Germline CDR1 reads SGHNT; CDR2 reads YYREEE (reference sequence). The CDR3 extends over 15 amino acids. Losses at the gene ends were 3 bases for V and 0 bases for J; bases not matched to a gene: 3. CDR3 bases: TGTGCCAGCAGCTCCCGGGACAGCTCTGGAAACACCATATATTTT. Its protein is CASSSRDSSGNTIYF.

The chain links TRBV4-1 to TRBJ2-1, with 9 bases lining up with TRBD1. J was trimmed by 4 bases and V by 2 bases; bases with no gene match: 3. Germline CDR1 reads MGHRA; CDR2 reads YSYEKL. The CDR3 spans 15 residues. As DNA, the CDR3 is TGCGCCAGCAGCCAACCAGACAGGGGGTACAATGAGCAGTTCTTC. Its translation: CASSQPDRGYNEQFF.

This clone was detected only once. The V call is TRBV2, the J call TRBJ1-1; D is possibly TRBD1 (5 bases). The CDR3 covers 13 residues. V lost 4 bases and J lost 4, with 10 bases in between. Germline V gives CDR1 SNHLY, CDR2 FYNNEI. The CDR3 nucleotides read TGTGCCAGCAGTGGGTACAGGACCACTGAAGCTTTCTTT. It specifies CASSGYRTTEAFF.

The table lists this clone with a few counts. The chain has TRBV9 and TRBJ2-2, with 8 bases that match TRBD1. CDR1 and CDR2 from the germline V gene are SGDLS and YYNGEE. The ends lost 8 bases at V and 4 bases at J; junction bases unmatched: 7. CDR3 length: 14 residues. CDR3 nucleotides: TGTGCCAGTTCGGACAGGGAGGTCACCGGGGAGCTGTTTTTT. It encodes CASSDREVTGELFF.

This chain joins TRBV27 and TRBJ2-3; D unclear. Trimming took off 3 bases at V and 0 bases at J, with 10 bases between the two ends. The CDR3 has 15 residues. The germline gives CDR1 MNHEY, CDR2 SMNVEV (reference sequence). The CDR3 sequence is CASSFVAASTDTQYF. The CDR3 DNA sequence: TGTGCCAGCAGTTTCGTGGCGGCTAGCACAGATACGCAGTATTTT.

By share of the sample, this clone is medium-sized (0.01 to 0.1%). The chain joins TRBV19 to TRBJ1-5; D is ambiguous. The CDR3 extends over 13 amino acids. CDR1 and CDR2 (germline): LNHDA, SQIVND (reference sequence). V was cut by 2 bases and J by 5 bases, with 7 bases left in between. CDR3 amino acids: CASSITGDQPQHF. In nucleotides, the CDR3 is TGTGCCAGTAGTATAACGGGTGATCAGCCCCAGCATTTT.

The chain couples TRBV6-5 to TRBJ2-3; TRBD2 is a possible D gene (6 bases). The CDR3 loop spans 15 amino acids. Germline CDR1 is MNHEY and CDR2 is SVGAGI. V gave up 2 bases and J gave up 2 bases, with 11 bases separating them. In DNA form, the CDR3 reads TGTGCCAGCAGTTACGGGGCGGGAATCACAGATACGCAGTATTTT. Its protein is CASSYGAGITDTQYF.

J is TRBJ1-1 and V is TRBV5-4; D is perhaps TRBD1 (6 bases). The CDR3 contains 16 residues. The germline V gene encodes CDR1 SGHNT and CDR2 YYREEE (reference sequence). The V gene lost 0 bases and the J gene lost 1 base, with 13 bases spanning the gap. Here the CDR3 reads CASSLAVTQGNTEAFF. The CDR3 DNA follows: TGTGCCAGCAGCTTGGCTGTTACACAGGGGAACACTGAAGCTTTCTTT.

The J gene is TRBJ1-1, the V gene TRBV5-4, with 8 nucleotides matching TRBD1. CDR1 is SGHNT, CDR2 YYREEE, per germline (reference sequence). This CDR3 contains 16 residues. V gave up 1 base and J gave up 6 bases; unmatched junction bases: 11. CDR3 protein: CASSLQAAGGWAEAFF. The CDR3 DNA follows: TGTGCCAGCAGCTTGCAGGCGGCAGGGGGCTGGGCTGAAGCTTTCTTT.

This chain joins TRBV18 and TRBJ1-1; D possibly corresponds to TRBD1 (5 bases). The V gene's germline CDR1 is KGHSH and CDR2 LQKENI. V was clipped by 6 bases and J by 3 bases, with 17 bases between them. The CDR3 is made up of 15 amino acids. CDR3 DNA sequence: TGTGCCAGCTCCCCCCATTCTGGGGCAGACACTGAAGCTTTCTTT. This encodes CASSPHSGADTEAFF.

This chain uses TRBV27 with TRBJ2-7; TRBD1 matches 7 bases. CDR1 MNHEY and CDR2 SMNVEV come from the germline V gene (reference sequence). V shed 6 bases, J shed 0 bases, and the junction held 8 bases outside the gene matches. The CDR3 covers 15 residues. CDR3 loop: CASSIGTVPSYEQYF. The CDR3, as DNA: TGTGCCAGCAGCATCGGGACAGTTCCCTCCTACGAGCAGTACTTC.

CDR3 region: CASSPGTDPYEQYV. As DNA, the CDR3 is TGTGCCAGCAGCCCCGGGACAGACCCCTACGAGCAGTACGTC. This chain connects TRBV2 to TRBJ2-7, with 7 bases that match TRBD1. The J segment lost 2 bases and the V segment lost 6 bases, leaving 7 bases of the junction unmatched. The CDR3 extends over 14 amino acids. CDR1 is SNHLY, CDR2 FYNNEI, per germline.

The chain couples TRBV27 to TRBJ2-1; perhaps TRBD2 as D (5 bases). Deletions cut 6 bases from V and 6 bases from J, with 21 bases between. The CDR3 contains 16 residues. The germline V gene encodes CDR1 MNHEY and CDR2 SMNVEV (reference sequence). Here the CDR3 reads CASSPVGGPRVNEQFF. Here the CDR3 DNA reads TGTGCCAGCAGCCCCGTTGGAGGCCCTAGGGTCAATGAGCAGTTCTTC.

The chain joins TRBV29-1 to TRBJ2-1; D possibly corresponds to TRBD2 (5 bases). The V gene's germline CDR1 is SQVTM and CDR2 ANQGSEA. The CDR3 has 11 amino acids. Trimming left V 6 bases short and J 8 bases short, with 11 bases between. The CDR3 DNA reads as TGCAGCGTCCAAACCGGGGATGAGCAGTTCTTC. Protein sequence: CSVQTGDEQFF.

The chain combines TRBV11-2 with TRBJ2-7; D is perhaps TRBD1 (5 bases). Between the trimmed V and J ends, which lost 1 base and 3 bases, there was a span of 13 bases. This CDR3 region has 15 residues. Germline V gene data show CDR1 as SGHAT and CDR2 as FQNNGV. In DNA form, the CDR3 reads TGTGCCAGCAGCTTAGGCGACAGCAGTAGCTACGAGCAGTACTTC. It specifies CASSLGDSSSYEQYF.

This chain connects TRBV5-6 to TRBJ2-1, with TRBD2 identical over 7 bases. The length of the CDR3 is 13 residues. The germline V gene encodes CDR1 SGHDT and CDR2 YYEEEE. Trimming removed 0 bases from V and 6 bases from J; junction bases left unmatched: 0. The CDR3 sequence is CASSLASGNEQFF. CDR3 in DNA: TGTGCCAGCAGCTTGGCTAGCGGCAATGAGCAGTTCTTC.

The CDR3 sequence: CASSPFSGNTQYF. The CDR3 DNA is TGTGCCAGCTCACCATTCTCAGGAAATACGCAGTATTTT. The chain recombines TRBV18 with TRBJ2-3; D not certain. Trimming took off 2 bases at V and 7 bases at J, with 10 bases between the two ends. Germline CDR1 is KGHSH and CDR2 is LQKENI. The CDR3 extends over 13 amino acids.

The chain joins TRBV5-1 to TRBJ2-1; TRBD1 matches at 8 bases. Germline CDR1 reads SGHRS; CDR2 reads YFSETQ. V was pared by 4 bases and J by 10 bases, with 13 bases of the junction left unmatched. The CDR3 covers 15 residues. CDR3 nucleotide sequence: TGCGCCAGCAGCGCAGGGGGCGCCCCTACCACCGAGCAGTTCTTC. This encodes CASSAGGAPTTEQFF.

The chain employs TRBV15 and TRBJ2-1, with TRBD2 matching over 10 bases. V shed 6 bases and J 1 base; nucleotides not matched to a gene: 3. This CDR3 region has 15 residues. The V gene's germline CDR1 is LNHNV and CDR2 YYDKDF (reference sequence). CDR3 loop: CATRSGRGSYNEQFF. The DNA for the CDR3 is TGTGCCACCAGAAGCGGGAGGGGGTCCTACAATGAGCAGTTCTTC.

The V gene is TRBV7-2, the J gene TRBJ2-1; D is perhaps TRBD2 (5 bases). Between the trimmed V and J ends, which lost 4 bases and 7 bases, there was a span of 14 bases. CDR1 is SGHTA, CDR2 FQGNSA, per germline. The CDR3 runs 14 residues. The CDR3 reads CASSSRAFGNEQFF. CDR3 bases: TGTGCCAGCAGCTCGAGGGCGTTTGGGAATGAGCAGTTCTTC.

This chain links TRBV5-1 with TRBJ1-1; tentatively, D is TRBD1 (5 bases). CDR1 and CDR2 (germline): SGHRS, YFSETQ. The CDR3 totals 12 residues. Trimming stripped 2 bases from V and 6 bases from J, with 8 bases between. CDR3 bases: TGCGCCAGCAGCTTTGAGGGGCCTGAAGCTTTCTTT. This codes for CASSFEGPEAFF. The whole variable domain, filled in from reference TRBV5-1 and TRBJ1-1, reads KAGVTQTPRYLIKTRGQQVTLSCSPISGHRSVSWYQQTPGQGLQFLFEYFSETQRNKGNFPGRFSGRQFSNSRSEMNVSTLELGDSALYLCASSFEGPEAFFGQGTRLTVV.

V gene TRBV18 combines with J gene TRBJ2-3; 14 bases agree with TRBD2. Trimming at V came to 6 bases and at J to 2 bases, leaving 4 bases not matched to a gene. Germline-derived CDR1 and CDR2 are KGHSH and LQKENI. The CDR3 length is 16 residues. The chain's CDR3 is CASSRGLAGVTDTQYF. The CDR3 nucleotides are TGTGCCAGCTCCCGGGGACTAGCGGGAGTCACAGATACGCAGTATTTT.

The chain has TRBV5-1 and TRBJ2-7, with 15 positions matching TRBD2. Trimming cost V 5 bases and J 0 bases; bases outside gene matches: 3. The CDR3 runs to 16 residues. CDR1 is SGHRS, CDR2 YFSETQ, per germline. CDR3 coding DNA: TGCGCCAGCAGTTCGGGACTAGCGGGAGGCTCCTACGAGCAGTACTTC. Residues: CASSSGLAGGSYEQYF.

This chain links TRBV4-1 with TRBJ2-3; no definite D call. This CDR3 region has 13 residues. From germline, CDR1 is MGHRA and CDR2 YSYEKL. V shed 0 bases and J shed 6 bases, with 7 bases lying between them. The CDR3 nucleotides read TGCGCCAGCAGCCAAGAAGCCGGTGATACGCAGTATTTT. It encodes CASSQEAGDTQYF.

V and J are TRBV5-1 and TRBJ2-3; D is unclear. V lost 0 bases and J 7 bases, leaving 15 bases between the germline ends. Germline values: CDR1 SGHRS, CDR2 YFSETQ. The CDR3 has 15 amino acids. The CDR3 is CASSLADRLVNTQYF. For the CDR3, the DNA is TGCGCCAGCAGCTTGGCGGACCGCTTGGTAAATACGCAGTATTTT.

Notes on this clone: Other DNA variants within this sample encode the same CDR3. J is TRBJ1-4 and V is TRBV4-1, with D possibly matching TRBD1 (6 bases). V was trimmed by 0 bases and J by 8 bases, leaving 13 bases between them. CDR1 is MGHRA and CDR2 is YSYEKL in the germline V gene. The CDR3 totals 15 residues. Here the CDR3 reads CASSQDGGAGEKLFF. For the CDR3, the DNA is TGCGCCAGCAGCCAAGATGGGGGGGCCGGAGAAAAACTGTTTTTT.

This sequence joins TRBV6-1 and TRBJ2-7; D is undetermined. CDR1 is MNHNS and CDR2 is SASEGT in the germline V gene. V lost 6 bases and J lost 3, with 12 bases in between. The length of the CDR3 is 13 residues. The DNA of the CDR3 is TGTGCCAGCAGCTACGACACTATCTACGAGCAGTACGTC. Protein sequence: CASSYDTIYEQYV.

This clone was detected once. V is TRBV4-1 and J is TRBJ1-1; 7 bases line up with TRBD1. This CDR3 contains 14 residues. The V segment lost 3 bases and the J segment 7 bases; nucleotides outside the gene matches: 8. The germline V gene encodes CDR1 MGHRA and CDR2 YSYEKL. The CDR3 region is CASSHLYRDSEAFF. The CDR3 bases are TGCGCCAGCAGCCACCTATACCGGGACAGTGAAGCTTTCTTT.

The J gene is TRBJ2-7, the V gene TRBV5-1; no definite D call. The CDR3 contains 14 residues. Trimming removed 0 bases from V and 6 bases from J, with 13 bases in between. CDR1 is SGHRS and CDR2 is YFSETQ in the germline V gene. In DNA, the CDR3 is TGCGCCAGCAGCTTGGATGGGGTTTCGAGCGAGCAGTACTTC. Translating it yields CASSLDGVSSEQYF.

This clone was detected only once. V is TRBV7-2 and J is TRBJ2-1; 10 nucleotides line up with TRBD2. The junction had 14 bases not matched to a gene; V was cut back by 5 bases and J by 1 base. This CDR3 spans 19 amino acids. Germline assignment: CDR1 SGHTA and CDR2 FQGNSA. CDR3 sequence: CASSRGGTSVPISYNEQFF. The CDR3 DNA reads TGTGCCAGCAGCCGAGGGGGGACTAGCGTTCCAATTTCCTACAATGAGCAGTTCTTC.

This clone has a single count. The chain links TRBV7-8 to TRBJ1-2, with unresolved D. The CDR3 spans 17 residues. The V end lost 0 bases, the J end lost 0 bases, and 14 bases lay between the germline ends. CDR1 and CDR2 from the germline V gene are SGHVS and FQNEAQ. The CDR3 here is CASSLAADAQTNYGYTF. CDR3 DNA sequence: TGTGCCAGCAGCTTAGCCGCGGACGCCCAGACTAACTATGGCTACACCTTC. Variable domain in full (rest from reference TRBV7-8 and TRBJ1-2): GAGVSQSPRYKVAKRGQDVALRCDPISGHVSLFWYQQALGQGPEFLTYFQNEAQLDKSGLPSDRFFAERPEGSVSTLKIQRTQQEDSAVYLCASSLAADAQTNYGYTFGSGTRLTVV.